Detailed here is one T cell receptor beta chain. This sample was taken from a study of Ad26.COV2.S vaccination and SARS-CoV-2 variants. Germline CDR1 SEHNR, CDR2 FQNEAQ (reference sequence). This CDR3 is 15 amino acids long. V was pared by 4 bases and J by 1 base, with 5 bases of the junction left unmatched. Only in-frame clones appear in the TCRdb table, and some are missing; sequencing was by immunoSEQ multiplex PCR. The sample carries 400,000 to 450,000 clones, around 91% recorded once. The treatment: roughly 18 received Ad26.COV2.S at low or high dose, single or two shots; roughly five received placebo; per-sample allocation not given. Repertoires come from day 63 after the first vaccine or placebo injection.

This TCR was recovered from a person between 18 and 65 years old who received the Ad26.COV2.S COVID-19 vaccine or a placebo. The V call is TRBV7-9, the J call TRBJ2-3, with TRBD2 matching over 7 bases. Sequenced here: peripheral blood, sampled in a trial of Ad26.COV2.S vaccine versus placebo. This CDR3 is CASSSVGGGTDTQYF. Written as DNA, the CDR3 is TGTGCCAGCAGCTCCGTGGGGGGGGGCACAGATACGCAGTATTTT.